The next 17 T cell receptor beta chains were all read from a single sample in a study of blood T cell repertoires in COVID-19. The data were produced by immunoSEQ multiplex PCR, yet TCRdb's version contains in-frame clones alone and is incomplete. The sample yields about 220,000 clones, around three quarters seen once. Specimen: peripheral blood. Receptor source: an older woman with acute or convalescent COVID-19.

The chain joins TRBV3-1 (or the pseudogene TRBV3-2) to TRBJ2-7; possibly TRBD2 for D (5 bases). Germline lookup yields CDR1 LGHDT and CDR2 YNNKEL (reference sequence). This CDR3 comprises 14 residues. V was trimmed by 1 base and J by 12 bases, leaving 19 bases between them. The CDR3 sequence: CASSQVRETGYRYF. CDR3 bases: TGTGCCAGCAGCCAAGTACGGGAAACTGGGTATAGGTACTTC.

The gene calls are TRBV9 and TRBJ2-2, with 12 positions matching TRBD2. Unmatched junction bases numbered 11, after V lost 4 bases and J lost 7 bases. Germline CDR1 and CDR2: SGDLS and YYNGEE. The CDR3 totals 17 residues. The CDR3 DNA reads as TGTGCCAGCAGCCCTAGCTCTAGCGGGGGGGCGAACGGGGAGCTGTTTTTT. Protein: CASSPSSSGGANGELFF. The full variable domain, with the rest looked up from reference TRBV9 and TRBJ2-2, is DSGVTQTPKHLITATGQRVTLRCSPRSGDLSVYWYQQSLDQGLQFLIQYYNGEERAKGNILERFSAQQFPDLHSELNLSSLELGDSALYFCASSPSSSGGANGELFFGEGSRLTVL.

This chain connects TRBV6-5 to TRBJ2-3; D remains unclear. Germline CDR1 and CDR2: MNHEY and SVGAGI. The germline V and J ends were trimmed by 8 bases and 2 bases, with 14 bases remaining between them. The CDR3 has 14 amino acids. CDR3 protein: CASQTSLITDTQYF. CDR3 nucleotide sequence: TGTGCCAGCCAGACATCGCTCATCACAGATACGCAGTATTTT.

Only a few counts were recorded for this clone. The chain uses TRBV24-1 and TRBJ1-2; 9 positions agree with TRBD1. The CDR3 covers 15 residues. Germline V lookup: CDR1 KGHDR, CDR2 SFDVKD. With V trimmed by 4 bases and J by 8 bases, 10 bases remained unmatched. The CDR3 coding sequence is TGTGCCACCAGTGACCCCGGGACAGGGCGGGAGGGCTACACCTTC. Residues: CATSDPGTGREGYTF.

The V call is TRBV6-6, the J call TRBJ2-7, with a weak D call TRBD2 (6 bases). V lost 5 bases to trimming and J lost 1 base, with 15 bases between them. Germline V gene lookup returns CDR1 MNHNY and CDR2 SVGAGI (reference sequence). This CDR3 is 15 amino acids long. For the CDR3, the DNA is TGTGCCAGCAGTATGGGACTTCCCGCATCCTACGAGCAGTACTTC. Residues: CASSMGLPASYEQYF.

The J gene is TRBJ2-1, the V gene TRBV4-1, with D perhaps matching TRBD1 (6 bases). The CDR3 length is 15 residues. The V gene's germline CDR1 is MGHRA and CDR2 YSYEKL. V was clipped by 1 base and J by 10 bases, with 17 bases between them. The CDR3 nucleotides are TGCGCCAGCAGCCAAGTACGGGGTGCTCAGGGGGAGCAGTTCTTC. Its translation is CASSQVRGAQGEQFF.

This chain links TRBV5-4 with TRBJ2-7, with D perhaps TRBD1 (6 bases). This CDR3 contains 14 residues. V lost 1 base and J lost 5, with 13 bases in between. From germline, CDR1 is SGHNT and CDR2 YYREEE (reference sequence). The CDR3 is CASSLSRGKHEQYF. The CDR3 DNA sequence: TGTGCCAGCAGCTTGTCCAGGGGTAAGCACGAGCAGTACTTC.

V usage is TRBV5-1 and J usage is TRBJ2-3, with unresolved D. Germline V gives CDR1 SGHRS, CDR2 YFSETQ. The CDR3 spans 14 residues. V lost 0 bases and J 4 bases, leaving 9 bases between the germline ends. CDR3 sequence reads: CASSLGPVADTQYF. The CDR3 bases are TGCGCCAGCAGCTTGGGCCCGGTCGCAGATACGCAGTATTTT.

This chain connects TRBV18 to TRBJ2-1; D uncertain. CDR3 size: 14 residues. CDR1 is KGHSH and CDR2 is LQKENI in the germline V gene. The germline V and J ends were trimmed by 1 base and 5 bases, with 9 bases remaining between them. CDR3 amino acids: CASSPLSTNNEQFF. Written as DNA, the CDR3 is TGTGCCAGCTCACCACTTTCCACAAACAATGAGCAGTTCTTC.

As concerns this clone: Other nucleotide sequences from this sample produce the same CDR3. The chain uses TRBV18 and TRBJ2-7; 9 bases map to TRBD1. Trimming removed 0 bases from V and 3 bases from J; junction bases left unmatched: 3. The germline gives CDR1 KGHSH, CDR2 LQKENI. The CDR3 loop spans 15 amino acids. The CDR3 DNA follows: TGTGCCAGCTCACCACCGGGACAGGGCGTCTACGAGCAGTACTTC. Translated, it gives CASSPPGQGVYEQYF.

The chain recombines TRBV7-6 with TRBJ2-7; possible D gene TRBD2, 5 bases. Per the germline V gene, CDR1 is SGHVS and CDR2 is FNYEAQ. V lost 5 bases and J 1 base, leaving 9 bases between the germline ends. The CDR3 extends over 13 amino acids. CDR3 coding DNA: TGTGCCAGCAGCCAAGGACTGTCCTACGAGCAGTACTTC. Encoded protein: CASSQGLSYEQYF.

The DNA for the CDR3 is TGTGCCAGCAGTAGACGGGGTGAGCAGTTCTTC. Its translation is CASSRRGEQFF. The rearrangement joins TRBV2 to TRBJ2-1; maybe TRBD2 (5 bases). The CDR3 runs 11 residues. Germline CDR1 is SNHLY and CDR2 is FYNNEI. Trimming pared 5 bases from V and 9 bases from J, leaving 8 bases between.

This chain uses TRBV2 with TRBJ2-7, with 10 nucleotides matching TRBD2. Germline trimming cut 5 bases from V and 6 bases from J; bases unmatched to any gene: 10. CDR1 and CDR2 (germline): SNHLY, FYNNEI. The CDR3 loop spans 15 amino acids. CDR3 residues: CASSLSSGGAGEQYF. In nucleotides, the CDR3 is TGTGCCAGCAGTTTGTCCAGCGGGGGGGCTGGCGAGCAGTACTTC.

This rearrangement joins TRBV5-1 to TRBJ2-7; D is perhaps TRBD1 (7 bases). CDR3 length: 16 amino acids. The V gene lost 4 bases and the J gene lost 5 bases, with 22 bases spanning the gap. Germline CDR1 SGHRS, CDR2 YFSETQ. This chain's CDR3 is CASSPGLYQGGDEQYF. The CDR3 DNA reads as TGCGCCAGCAGCCCGGGACTGTATCAGGGGGGTGACGAGCAGTACTTC.

This chain connects TRBV25-1 to TRBJ2-3; possible D gene TRBD1, 6 bases. Germline CDR1 is MGHDK and CDR2 is SYGVNS. V lost 3 bases and J 5 bases, leaving 12 bases between the germline ends. This CDR3 comprises 14 residues. CDR3 sequence reads: CASSDPRTEDTQYF. The CDR3, as DNA: TGTGCCAGCAGTGATCCCCGGACAGAAGATACGCAGTATTTT.

This clone was recorded only once. J is TRBJ1-1 and V is TRBV30; D perhaps matches TRBD1 (6 bases). The CDR3 consists of 12 residues. V was trimmed by 3 bases and J by 8 bases, leaving 13 bases between them. CDR1 is GTSNPN and CDR2 is SVGIG in the germline V gene (reference sequence). CDR3 sequence reads: CAWRPGVGEAFF. CDR3 DNA sequence: TGTGCCTGGAGACCAGGGGTCGGCGAAGCTTTCTTT.

On this clone itself: The sample has other DNA sequences that encode this CDR3 too. V gene TRBV7-2 combines with J gene TRBJ2-7, with TRBD1 identical over 9 bases. This CDR3 is 14 amino acids long. Trimming at V came to 1 base and at J to 2 bases, leaving 0 bases not matched to a gene. Germline CDR1 and CDR2: SGHTA and FQGNSA. This CDR3 reads CASSLGQGAYEQYF. DNA of the CDR3: TGTGCCAGCAGCTTAGGACAGGGGGCCTACGAGCAGTACTTC.